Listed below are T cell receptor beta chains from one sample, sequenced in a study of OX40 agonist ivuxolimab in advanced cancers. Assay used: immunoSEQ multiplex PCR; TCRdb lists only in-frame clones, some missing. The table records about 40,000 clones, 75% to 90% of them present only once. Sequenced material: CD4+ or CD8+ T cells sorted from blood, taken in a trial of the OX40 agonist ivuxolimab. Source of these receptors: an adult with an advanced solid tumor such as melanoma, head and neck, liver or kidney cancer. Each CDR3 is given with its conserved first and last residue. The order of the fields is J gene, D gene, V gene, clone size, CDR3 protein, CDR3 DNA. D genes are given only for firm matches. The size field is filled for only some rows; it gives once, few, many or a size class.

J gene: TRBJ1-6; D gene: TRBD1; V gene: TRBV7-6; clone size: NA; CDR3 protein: CASSLMGQNSPLHF; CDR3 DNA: TGTGCCAGCAGCTTAATGGGACAGAATTCACCCCTCCACTTT
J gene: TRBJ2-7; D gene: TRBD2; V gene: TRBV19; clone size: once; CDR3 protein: CASSIETGPSGISEQYF; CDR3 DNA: TGTGCCAGTAGTATAGAAACAGGGCCTAGCGGGATCTCCGAGCAGTACTTC
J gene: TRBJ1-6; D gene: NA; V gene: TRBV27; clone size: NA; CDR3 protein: CASSFGSYNSPLHF; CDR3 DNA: TGTGCCAGCAGTTTTGGGTCCTATAATTCACCCCTCCACTTT
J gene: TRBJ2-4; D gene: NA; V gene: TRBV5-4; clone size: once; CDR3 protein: CASSFGKNIQYF; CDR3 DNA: TGTGCCAGCAGCTTCGGCAAAAACATTCAGTACTTC
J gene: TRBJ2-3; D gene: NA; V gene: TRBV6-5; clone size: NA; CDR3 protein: CASSYVRGADTQYF; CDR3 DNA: TGTGCCAGCAGTTACGTTCGGGGAGCAGATACGCAGTATTTT
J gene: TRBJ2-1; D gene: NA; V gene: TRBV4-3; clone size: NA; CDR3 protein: CASSQDLRYYVDNEQFF; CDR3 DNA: TGCGCCAGCAGCCAAGACCTACGGTACTATGTTGACAATGAGCAGTTCTTC
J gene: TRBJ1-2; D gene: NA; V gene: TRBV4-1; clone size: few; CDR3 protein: CASSQDLRFGYTF; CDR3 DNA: TGCGCCAGCAGCCAAGATCTCAGGTTCGGCTACACCTTC
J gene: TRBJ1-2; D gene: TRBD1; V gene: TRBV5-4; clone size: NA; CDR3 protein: CASNPTGGDSYTF; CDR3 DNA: TGTGCCAGCAACCCGACAGGGGGTGATAGCTACACCTTC
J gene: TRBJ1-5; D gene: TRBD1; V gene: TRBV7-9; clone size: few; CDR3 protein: CASSPPTGGAGNQPQHF; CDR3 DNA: TGTGCCAGCAGCCCCCCGACAGGGGGAGCGGGCAATCAGCCCCAGCATTTT
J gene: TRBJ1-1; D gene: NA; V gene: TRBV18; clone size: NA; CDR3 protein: CASSPEGRLNTEAFF; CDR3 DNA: TGTGCCAGCTCACCAGAGGGCAGATTGAACACTGAAGCTTTCTTT
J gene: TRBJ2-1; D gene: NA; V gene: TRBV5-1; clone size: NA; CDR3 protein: CASSRVDSFEQFF; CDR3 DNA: TGCGCCAGCAGCCGGGTGGACAGTTTTGAGCAGTTCTTC
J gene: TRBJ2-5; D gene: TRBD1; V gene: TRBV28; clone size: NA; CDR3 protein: CASSNQGAGWETQYF; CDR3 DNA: TGTGCCAGCAGTAACCAGGGGGCAGGGTGGGAGACCCAGTACTTC
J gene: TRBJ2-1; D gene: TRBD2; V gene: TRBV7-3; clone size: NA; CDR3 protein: CASSLVLAGGTNEQFF; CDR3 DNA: TGTGCCAGCAGCTTAGTACTAGCGGGAGGGACCAATGAGCAGTTCTTC
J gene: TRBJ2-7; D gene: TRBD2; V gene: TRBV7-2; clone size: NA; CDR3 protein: CASSSHGRGGGTYEQYF; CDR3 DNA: TGTGCCAGCAGCTCCCACGGGCGGGGCGGGGGAACCTACGAGCAGTACTTC
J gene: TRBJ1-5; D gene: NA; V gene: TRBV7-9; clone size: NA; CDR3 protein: CASSLIQGPEGYSNQPQHF; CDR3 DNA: TGTGCCAGCAGCTTAATCCAGGGACCCGAGGGCTATAGCAATCAGCCCCAGCATTTT
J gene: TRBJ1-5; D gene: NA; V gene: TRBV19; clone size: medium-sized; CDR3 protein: CASSPGIYGNQPQHF; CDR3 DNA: TGTGCCAGTAGCCCAGGGATTTATGGCAATCAGCCCCAGCATTTT
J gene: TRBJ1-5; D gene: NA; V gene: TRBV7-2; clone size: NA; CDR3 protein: CASSRTGSNQPQHF; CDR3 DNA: TGTGCCAGCAGCCGAACGGGTAGCAATCAGCCCCAGCATTTT
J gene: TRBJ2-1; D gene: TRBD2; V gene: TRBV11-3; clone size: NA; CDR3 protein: CASSDSGGSYNEQFF; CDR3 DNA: TGTGCCAGCAGCGATAGCGGGGGCTCCTACAATGAGCAGTTCTTC
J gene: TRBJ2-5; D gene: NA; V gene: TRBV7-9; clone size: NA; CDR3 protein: CASSLRGGQSPGETQYF; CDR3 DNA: TGTGCCAGCAGCCTCCGGGGAGGACAGTCGCCGGGAGAGACCCAGTACTTC
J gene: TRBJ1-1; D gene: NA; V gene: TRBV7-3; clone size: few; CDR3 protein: CASSSSLAGLEAFF; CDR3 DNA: TGTGCCAGCAGCTCTTCTCTCGCGGGTCTTGAAGCTTTCTTT
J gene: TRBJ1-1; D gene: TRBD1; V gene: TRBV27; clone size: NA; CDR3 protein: CASSLSWGTADMNTEAFF; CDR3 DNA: TGTGCCAGCAGTTTATCATGGGGGACAGCAGACATGAACACTGAAGCTTTCTTT
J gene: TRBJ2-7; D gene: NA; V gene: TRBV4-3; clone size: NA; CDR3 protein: CASSQVWSGAESYEQYF; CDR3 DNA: TGCGCCAGCAGCCAAGTGTGGTCGGGGGCTGAATCCTACGAGCAGTACTTC
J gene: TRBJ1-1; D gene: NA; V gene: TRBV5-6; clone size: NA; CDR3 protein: CASHVSGGNTEAFF; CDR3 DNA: TGTGCCAGCCATGTTTCCGGGGGCAACACTGAAGCTTTCTTT
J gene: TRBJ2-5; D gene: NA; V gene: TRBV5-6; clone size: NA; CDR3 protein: CASSLSTGPETQYF; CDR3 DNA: TGTGCCAGCAGCTTATCGACAGGCCCGGAGACCCAGTACTTC
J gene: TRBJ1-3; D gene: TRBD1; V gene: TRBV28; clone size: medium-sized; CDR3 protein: CASNPTGERNTIYF; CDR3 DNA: TGTGCCAGCAATCCGACAGGGGAAAGAAACACCATATATTTT
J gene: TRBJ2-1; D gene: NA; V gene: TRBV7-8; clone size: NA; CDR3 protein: CASSPGPGGSGVTVNEQFF; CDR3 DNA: TGTGCCAGCAGCCCTGGACCCGGGGGATCGGGAGTTACGGTCAATGAGCAGTTCTTC
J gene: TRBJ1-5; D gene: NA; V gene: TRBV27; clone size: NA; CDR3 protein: CASSLAGGADNQPQHF; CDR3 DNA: TGTGCCAGCAGTTTAGCGGGGGGGGCGGACAATCAGCCCCAGCATTTT
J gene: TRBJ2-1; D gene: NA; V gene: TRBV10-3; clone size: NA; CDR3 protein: CAISESITFEQFF; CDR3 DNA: TGTGCCATCAGTGAGTCCATAACTTTTGAGCAGTTCTTC
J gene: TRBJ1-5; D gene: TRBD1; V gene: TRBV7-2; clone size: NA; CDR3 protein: CASSLGPGQINQPQHF; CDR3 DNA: TGTGCCAGCAGCTTGGGACCGGGACAGATAAATCAGCCCCAGCATTTT
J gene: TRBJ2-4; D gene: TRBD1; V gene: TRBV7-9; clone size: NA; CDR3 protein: CAILWGTGENIQYF; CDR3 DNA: TGTGCCATACTTTGGGGGACAGGGGAAAACATTCAGTACTTC
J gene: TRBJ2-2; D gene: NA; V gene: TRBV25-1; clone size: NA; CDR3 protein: CASGNLNTGELFF; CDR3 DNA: TGTGCCAGCGGCAATTTGAACACCGGGGAGCTGTTTTTT
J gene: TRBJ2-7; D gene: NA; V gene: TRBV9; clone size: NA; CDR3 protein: CASSVGHEQYF; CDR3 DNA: TGTGCCAGCAGCGTAGGTCACGAGCAGTACTTC
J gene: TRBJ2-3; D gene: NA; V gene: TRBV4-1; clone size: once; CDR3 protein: CASSQDRALDTQYF; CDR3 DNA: TGCGCCAGCAGCCAAGATCGGGCCCTAGATACGCAGTATTTT
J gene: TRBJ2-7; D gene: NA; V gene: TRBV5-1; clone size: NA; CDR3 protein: CASSLAGVSYEQYF; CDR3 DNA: TGCGCCAGCAGCTTGGCCGGGGTTTCCTACGAGCAGTACTTC
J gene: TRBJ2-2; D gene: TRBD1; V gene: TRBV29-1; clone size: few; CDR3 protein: CSVITYRGTGESGELFF; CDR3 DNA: TGCAGCGTTATCACCTACCGGGGGACAGGGGAAAGCGGGGAGCTGTTTTTT
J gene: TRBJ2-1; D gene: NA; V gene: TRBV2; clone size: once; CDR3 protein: CASIEDTWNEQFF; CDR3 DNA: TGTGCCAGCATCGAGGACACCTGGAATGAGCAGTTCTTC
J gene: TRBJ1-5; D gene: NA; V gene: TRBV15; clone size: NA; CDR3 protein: CATSRDYGAAQPQHF; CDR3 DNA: TGTGCCACCAGCAGAGATTACGGGGCGGCTCAGCCCCAGCATTTT
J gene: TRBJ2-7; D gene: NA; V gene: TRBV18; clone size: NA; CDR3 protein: CASSPVPTGSYYEQYF; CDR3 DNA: TGTGCCAGCTCACCGGTCCCGACAGGATCCTACTACGAGCAGTACTTC
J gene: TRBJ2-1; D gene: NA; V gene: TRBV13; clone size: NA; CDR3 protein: CASSLGAAGINYNEQFF; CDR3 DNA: TGTGCCAGCAGCTTAGGGGCCGCAGGCATCAACTACAATGAGCAGTTCTTC
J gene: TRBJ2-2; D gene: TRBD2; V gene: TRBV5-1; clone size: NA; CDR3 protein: CASSLALAGDPTGELFF; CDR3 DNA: TGCGCCAGCAGCTTGGCCTTGGCGGGGGATCCCACCGGGGAGCTGTTTTTT
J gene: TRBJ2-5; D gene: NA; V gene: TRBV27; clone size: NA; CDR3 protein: CASSLSSLGFTTQYF; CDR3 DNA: TGTGCCAGCAGTTTATCGTCACTAGGGTTCACGACCCAGTACTTC
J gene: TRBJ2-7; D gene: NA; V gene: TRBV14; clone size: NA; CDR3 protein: CASSQTVTIKPYEQYF; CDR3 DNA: TGTGCCAGCAGCCAAACAGTAACGATTAAGCCGTACGAGCAGTACTTC
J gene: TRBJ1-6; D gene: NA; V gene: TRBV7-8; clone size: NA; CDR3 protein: CASSLSAVLKNSPLHF; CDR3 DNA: TGTGCCAGCAGCCTCTCGGCGGTCCTCAAAAATTCACCCCTCCACTTT
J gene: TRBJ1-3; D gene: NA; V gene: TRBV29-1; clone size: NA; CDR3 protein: CSVEGQEGDFGNTIYF; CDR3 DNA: TGCAGCGTTGAAGGCCAGGAGGGGGACTTTGGAAACACCATATATTTT
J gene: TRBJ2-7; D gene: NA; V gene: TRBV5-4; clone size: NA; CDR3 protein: CASSRDASSYEQYF; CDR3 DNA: TGTGCCAGCAGCCGGGACGCGAGCTCCTACGAGCAGTACTTC
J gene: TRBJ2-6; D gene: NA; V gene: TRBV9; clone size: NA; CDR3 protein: CASSVATGTERLSGANVLTF; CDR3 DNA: TGTGCCAGCAGCGTAGCTACGGGGACCGAAAGACTCTCTGGGGCCAACGTCCTGACTTTC
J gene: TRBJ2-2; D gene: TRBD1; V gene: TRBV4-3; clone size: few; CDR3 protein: CASSLGQGNTGELFF; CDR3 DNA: TGCGCCAGCAGCCTGGGACAGGGAAACACCGGGGAGCTGTTTTTT
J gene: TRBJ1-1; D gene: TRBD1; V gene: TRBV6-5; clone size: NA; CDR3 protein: CASSYLEGATEAFF; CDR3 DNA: TGTGCCAGCAGTTACTTGGAGGGGGCGACTGAAGCTTTCTTT
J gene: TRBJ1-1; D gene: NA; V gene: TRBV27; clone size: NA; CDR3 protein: CASSLSAGLNTEAFF; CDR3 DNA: TGTGCCAGCAGTTTATCGGCAGGGCTGAACACTGAAGCTTTCTTT
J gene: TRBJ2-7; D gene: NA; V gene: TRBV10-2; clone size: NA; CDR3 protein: CASSDFGELTSYEQYF; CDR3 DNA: TGCGCCAGCAGTGATTTTGGCGAACTCACCTCCTACGAGCAGTACTTC
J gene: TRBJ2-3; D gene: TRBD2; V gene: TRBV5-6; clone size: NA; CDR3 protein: CASSLGLAGGTDTQYF; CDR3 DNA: TGTGCCAGCAGCTTGGGTCTAGCGGGGGGCACAGATACGCAGTATTTT
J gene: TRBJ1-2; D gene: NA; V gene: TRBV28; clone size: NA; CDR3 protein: CASSLRGGYGYTF; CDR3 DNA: TGTGCCAGCAGTTTAAGGGGAGGATATGGCTACACCTTC
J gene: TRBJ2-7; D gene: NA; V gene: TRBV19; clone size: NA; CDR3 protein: CASSSGVAEQYF; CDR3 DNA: TGTGCCAGTAGTTCAGGGGTGGCCGAGCAGTACTTC
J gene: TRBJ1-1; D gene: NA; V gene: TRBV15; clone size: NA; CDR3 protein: CATSRERTVNTEAFF; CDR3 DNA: TGTGCCACCAGCAGAGAGCGGACAGTGAACACTGAAGCTTTCTTT
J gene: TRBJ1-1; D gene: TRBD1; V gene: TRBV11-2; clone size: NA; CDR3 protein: CASTGQGGPNTEAFF; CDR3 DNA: TGTGCCAGCACGGGTCAAGGGGGCCCGAACACTGAAGCTTTCTTT
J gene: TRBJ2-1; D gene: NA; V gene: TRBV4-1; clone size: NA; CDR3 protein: CASSQVGEGAEKFF; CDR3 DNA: NA
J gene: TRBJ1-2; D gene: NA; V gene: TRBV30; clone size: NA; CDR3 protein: CAWRQGWDYGYTF; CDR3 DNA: TGTGCCTGGAGACAGGGCTGGGACTATGGCTACACCTTC
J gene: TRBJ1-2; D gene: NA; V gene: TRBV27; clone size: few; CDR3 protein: CASSLKAVPNYGYTF; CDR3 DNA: TGTGCCAGCAGTTTAAAGGCAGTACCTAACTATGGCTACACCTTC
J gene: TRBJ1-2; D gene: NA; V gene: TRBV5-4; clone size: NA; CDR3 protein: CASSLEGGTVRYGYTF; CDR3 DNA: TGTGCCAGCAGCTTGGAAGGCGGGACCGTACGCTATGGCTACACCTTC
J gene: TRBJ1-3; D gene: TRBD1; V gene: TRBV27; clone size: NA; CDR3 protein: CASSLIGTGPTSGNTIYF; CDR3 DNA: TGTGCCAGCAGTTTAATAGGGACAGGGCCTACCTCTGGAAACACCATATATTTT